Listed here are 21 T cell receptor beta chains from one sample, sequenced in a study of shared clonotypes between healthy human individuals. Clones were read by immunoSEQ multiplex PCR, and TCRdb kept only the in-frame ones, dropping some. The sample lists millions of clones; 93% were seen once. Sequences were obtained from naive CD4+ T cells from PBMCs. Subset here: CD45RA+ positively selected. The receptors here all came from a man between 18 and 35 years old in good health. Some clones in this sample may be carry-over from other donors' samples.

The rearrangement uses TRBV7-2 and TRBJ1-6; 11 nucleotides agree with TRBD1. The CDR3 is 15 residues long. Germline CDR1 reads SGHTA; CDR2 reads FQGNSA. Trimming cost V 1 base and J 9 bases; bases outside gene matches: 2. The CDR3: CASSLVGTGGSPLHF. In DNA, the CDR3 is TGTGCCAGCAGCTTAGTGGGGACAGGGGGTTCACCCCTCCACTTT.

In DNA, the CDR3 is TGTGCCAGCAGCTCCCCATCGACCCCTAACTATGGCTACACCTTC. Residues: CASSSPSTPNYGYTF. The J gene is TRBJ1-2, the V gene TRBV5-4, with D unclear. The CDR3 is 15 amino acids. CDR1 is SGHNT and CDR2 is YYREEE in the germline V gene (reference sequence). With 3 bases removed from V and 0 bases from J, the gap between germline ends came to 12 bases.

The CDR3 spells CASSLGGPRHPIGFTF. The CDR3, as DNA: TGTGCCAGCAGTTTAGGCGGGCCAAGACACCCCATCGGTTTTACCTTC. The chain uses TRBV28 and TRBJ1-2; D remains unclear. Germline-derived CDR1 and CDR2 are MDHEN and SYDVKM. Trimming took off 2 bases at V and 14 bases at J, with 27 bases between the two ends. The CDR3 has 16 residues.

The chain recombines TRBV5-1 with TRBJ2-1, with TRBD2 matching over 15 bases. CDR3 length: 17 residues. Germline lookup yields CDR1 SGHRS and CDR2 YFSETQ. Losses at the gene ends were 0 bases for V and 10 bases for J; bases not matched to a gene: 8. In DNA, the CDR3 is TGCGCCAGCAGCTTGGCCAAGGGGACTAGCGGGAGGTGGGAGCAGTTCTTC. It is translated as CASSLAKGTSGRWEQFF.

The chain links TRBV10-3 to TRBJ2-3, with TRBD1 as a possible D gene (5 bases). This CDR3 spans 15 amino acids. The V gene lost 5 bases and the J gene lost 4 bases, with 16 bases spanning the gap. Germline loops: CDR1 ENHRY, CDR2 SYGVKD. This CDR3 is CAISTGPTGPDTQYF. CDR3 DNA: TGTGCCATCAGTACTGGGCCAACAGGCCCAGATACGCAGTATTTT.

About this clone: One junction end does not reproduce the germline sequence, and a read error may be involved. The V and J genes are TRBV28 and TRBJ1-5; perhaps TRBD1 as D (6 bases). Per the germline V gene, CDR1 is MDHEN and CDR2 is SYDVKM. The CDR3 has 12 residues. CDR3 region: CACRGAIQPQHF. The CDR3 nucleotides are TGTGCCTGCAGGGGAGCGATTCAGCCCCAGCATTTT.

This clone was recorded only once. The CDR3 loop reads CAISEPGVNYGYTF. The CDR3 DNA follows: TGTGCCATCAGTGAGCCGGGGGTTAACTATGGCTACACCTTC. This chain connects TRBV10-3 to TRBJ1-2; a weak D match, TRBD1 (5 bases). This CDR3 spans 14 amino acids. CDR1 and CDR2 (germline): ENHRY, SYGVKD. V was clipped by 2 bases and J by 1 base, with 8 bases between them.

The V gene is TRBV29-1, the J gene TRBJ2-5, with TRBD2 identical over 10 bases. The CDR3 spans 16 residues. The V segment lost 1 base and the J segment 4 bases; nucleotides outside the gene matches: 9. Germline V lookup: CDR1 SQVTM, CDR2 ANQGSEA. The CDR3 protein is CSVEGRLAGHSETQYF. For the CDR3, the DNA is TGCAGCGTTGAAGGAAGACTAGCGGGTCATTCAGAGACCCAGTACTTC.

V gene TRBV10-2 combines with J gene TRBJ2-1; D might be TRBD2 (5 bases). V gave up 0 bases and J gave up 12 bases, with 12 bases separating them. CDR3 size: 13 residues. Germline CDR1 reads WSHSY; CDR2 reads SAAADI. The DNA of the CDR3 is TGCGCCAGCAGTGAGTCGAGTAGCAGCGGGCAGTTCTTC. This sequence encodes CASSESSSSGQFF.

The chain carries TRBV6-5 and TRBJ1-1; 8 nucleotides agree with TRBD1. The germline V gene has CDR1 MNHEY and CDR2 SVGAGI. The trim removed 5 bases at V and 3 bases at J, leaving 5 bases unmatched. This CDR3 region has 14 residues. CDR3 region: CASSPMTGDTEAFF. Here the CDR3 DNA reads TGTGCCAGCAGTCCTATGACAGGGGACACTGAAGCTTTCTTT.

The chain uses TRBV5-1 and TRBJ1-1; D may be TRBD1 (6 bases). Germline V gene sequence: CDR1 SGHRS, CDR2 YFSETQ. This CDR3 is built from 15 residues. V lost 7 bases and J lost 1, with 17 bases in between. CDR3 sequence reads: CASAPGRGGNTEAFF. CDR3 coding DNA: TGCGCCAGCGCCCCGGGGAGGGGGGGGAACACTGAAGCTTTCTTT.

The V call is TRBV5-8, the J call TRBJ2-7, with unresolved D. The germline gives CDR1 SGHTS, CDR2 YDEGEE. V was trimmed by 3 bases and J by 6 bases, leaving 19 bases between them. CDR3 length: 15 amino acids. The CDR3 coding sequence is TGTGCCAGCAGCTCAACCCCAGGTCGAGGCGGCGAGCAGTACTTC. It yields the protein CASSSTPGRGGEQYF.

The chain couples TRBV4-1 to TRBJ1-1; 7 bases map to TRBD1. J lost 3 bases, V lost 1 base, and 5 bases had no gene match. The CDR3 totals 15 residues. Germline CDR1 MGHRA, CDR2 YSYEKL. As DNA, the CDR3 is TGCGCCAGCAGCCAAGCCGGCAGGGGGGACACTGAAGCTTTCTTT. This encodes CASSQAGRGDTEAFF.

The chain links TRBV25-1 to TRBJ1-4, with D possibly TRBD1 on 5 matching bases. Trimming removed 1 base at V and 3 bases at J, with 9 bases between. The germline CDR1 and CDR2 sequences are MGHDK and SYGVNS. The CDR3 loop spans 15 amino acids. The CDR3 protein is CASSEWRGANEKLFF. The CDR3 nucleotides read TGTGCCAGCAGTGAATGGAGGGGAGCTAATGAAAAACTGTTTTTT.

In DNA form, the CDR3 reads TGCGCCAGCAGGGAGGGGACAAGGAACACTGAAGCTTTCTTT. Protein sequence: CASREGTRNTEAFF. V is TRBV10-2 and J is TRBJ1-1, with D perhaps matching TRBD1 (6 bases). This CDR3 comprises 14 residues. From germline, CDR1 is WSHSY and CDR2 SAAADI. The V end lost 6 bases, the J end lost 1 base, and 12 bases lay between the germline ends.

The CDR3 loop is CASRSTQGGNIQYF. CDR3 bases: TGTGCCAGCAGATCAACTCAGGGGGGGAACATTCAGTACTTC. The genes are TRBV2 and TRBJ2-4; D might be TRBD1 or TRBD2, each matching 7 bases. This CDR3 comprises 14 residues. Germline V gene lookup returns CDR1 SNHLY and CDR2 FYNNEI. V was pared by 6 bases and J by 7 bases, with 16 bases between.

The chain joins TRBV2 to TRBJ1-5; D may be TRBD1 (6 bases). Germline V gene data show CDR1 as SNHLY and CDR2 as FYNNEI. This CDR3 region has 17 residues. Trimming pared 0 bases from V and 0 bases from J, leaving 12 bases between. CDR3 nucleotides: TGTGCCAGCAGTGAAGCAGGGGGGGGGTATAGCAATCAGCCCCAGCATTTT. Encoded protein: CASSEAGGGYSNQPQHF.

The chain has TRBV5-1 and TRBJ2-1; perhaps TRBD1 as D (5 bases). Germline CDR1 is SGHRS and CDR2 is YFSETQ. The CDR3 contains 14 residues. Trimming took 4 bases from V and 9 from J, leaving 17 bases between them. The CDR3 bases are TGCGCCAGCAGCGAACAAACAGGTAACTTTGAGCAGTTCTTC. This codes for CASSEQTGNFEQFF.

The CDR3 is CASSPPENEQYF. DNA of the CDR3: TGTGCCAGCTCACCACCCGAAAACGAGCAGTACTTC. The rearrangement joins TRBV18 to TRBJ2-7; D gene ambiguous. Trimming stripped 0 bases from V and 5 bases from J, with 5 bases between. The CDR3 consists of 12 residues. Germline CDR1 and CDR2: KGHSH and LQKENI.

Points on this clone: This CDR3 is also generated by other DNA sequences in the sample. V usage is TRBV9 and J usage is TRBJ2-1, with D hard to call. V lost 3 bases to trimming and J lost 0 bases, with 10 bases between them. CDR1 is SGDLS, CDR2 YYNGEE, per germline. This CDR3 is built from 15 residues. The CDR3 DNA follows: TGTGCCAGCAGCGGTGGTCCCGACTCCTACAATGAGCAGTTCTTC. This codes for CASSGGPDSYNEQFF.

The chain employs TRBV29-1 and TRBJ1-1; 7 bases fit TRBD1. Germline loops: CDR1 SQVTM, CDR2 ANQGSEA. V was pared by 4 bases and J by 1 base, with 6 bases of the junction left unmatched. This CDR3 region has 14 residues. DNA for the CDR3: TGCAGCGTTGTCCGACAGGGCCCGAACACTGAAGCTTTCTTT. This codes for CSVVRQGPNTEAFF.